These 24 T cell receptor beta chains were all obtained from the same sample, sequenced in a study of technical replicates of blood from a few donors. This table comes from immunoSEQ multiplex PCR, and its TCRdb copy is limited to in-frame clones, with some not included. This repertoire shows nearly 70,000 clones, more than 85% found once; its top ten account for over 4%. Sequenced: PBMCs. These TCRs come from a human donor in good health. Some clones in this sample may be carry-over from other donors' samples.

The gene calls are TRBV6-1 and TRBJ1-3, with D hard to call. CDR1 and CDR2 (germline): MNHNS, SASEGT. The CDR3 is 15 residues long. V lost 6 bases, J lost 0 bases, and 12 bases lay in between. The CDR3 loop is CASSQIFYSGNTIYF. The CDR3 region has the DNA TGTGCCAGCAGCCAGATATTTTACTCTGGAAACACCATATATTTT.

The V and J genes are TRBV12-2 and TRBJ2-5; TRBD1 is taken as the D call from the table, unchecked against the DNA. TRBV12-2 is an annotated pseudogene. The length of the CDR3 is 12 residues. The CDR3 nucleotides are TGTGCAAGTCGCCCCCAGGGTCCGACCCAGTACTTC. Its protein product is CASRPQGPTQYF.

V usage is TRBV2 and J usage is TRBJ1-6; TRBD1 matches at 9 bases. Germline V gives CDR1 SNHLY, CDR2 FYNNEI. CDR3 size: 14 residues. V dropped 6 bases and J dropped 7; count of bases not matched to a gene: 4. CDR3 sequence (DNA): TGTGCCAGCAGCCCCGGACAGGGGAATTCACCCCTCCACTTT. Translation: CASSPGQGNSPLHF.

The V call is TRBV5-4, the J call TRBJ2-1; D gene uncertain. The CDR3 runs 12 residues. V dropped 3 bases and J dropped 5 bases, with 6 bases sitting between them. CDR1 SGHNT and CDR2 YYREEE come from the germline V gene (reference sequence). CDR3 DNA sequence: TGTGCCAGCAGCTATCCTAACAATGAGCAGTTCTTC. Its protein product is CASSYPNNEQFF.

V is TRBV12-5 and J is TRBJ2-7; possibly TRBD2 for D (5 bases). V lost 4 bases, J lost 6 bases, and 10 bases lay in between. The CDR3 length is 12 residues. Germline V gene data show CDR1 as LGHNT and CDR2 as FRNRAP. CDR3 protein: CASGSYAGEQYF. The CDR3 coding sequence is TGTGCTAGTGGTTCATATGCGGGCGAGCAGTACTTC.

The chain couples TRBV4-2 to TRBJ2-1, with 9 bases identical to TRBD1. CDR3 length: 14 amino acids. The ends lost 2 bases at V and 9 bases at J; junction bases unmatched: 5. The germline CDR1 and CDR2 sequences are LGHNA and YNFKEQ. DNA of the CDR3: TGTGCCAGCAGCCAAACGACAGGGGGAGGTGAGCAGTTCTTC. Amino acid sequence: CASSQTTGGGEQFF.

The sample holds one count of this clone. The chain is built from TRBV11-2 and TRBJ2-5; 15 bases fit TRBD2. V lost 7 bases to trimming and J lost 2 bases; unmatched junction nucleotides: 8. CDR3 length: 17 residues. Germline lookup yields CDR1 SGHAT and CDR2 FQNNGV. As DNA, the CDR3 is TGTGCCAGCAACCCGGGACTAGCGGGAGGACTTCAAGAGACCCAGTACTTC. As protein: CASNPGLAGGLQETQYF.

The chain is built from TRBV27 and TRBJ2-1; tentative D call: TRBD2 (5 bases). The CDR3 extends over 14 amino acids. V lost 6 bases and J 5 bases, leaving 14 bases between the germline ends. Germline loops: CDR1 MNHEY, CDR2 SMNVEV (reference sequence). CDR3 loop: CASSQKTRNNEQFF. In DNA, the CDR3 is TGTGCCAGCAGCCAAAAAACTAGGAACAATGAGCAGTTCTTC.

The chain has TRBV15 and TRBJ1-2, with 7 positions matching TRBD1. CDR3 length: 15 residues. Trimming took 1 base from V and 2 from J; bases not matched to a gene: 4. Germline V gene data show CDR1 as LNHNV and CDR2 as YYDKDF (reference sequence). The DNA of the CDR3 is TGTGCCACCAGCAGAGCCGGGACAGCAAACTATGGCTACACCTTC. Translation gives CATSRAGTANYGYTF. The variable domain in full, with the rest retrieved from reference TRBV15 and TRBJ1-2, is DAMVIQNPRYQVTQFGKPVTLSCSQTLNHNVMYWYQQKSSQAPKLLFHYYDKDFNNEADTPDNFQSRRPNTSFCFLDIRSPGLGDTAMYLCATSRAGTANYGYTFGSGTRLTVV.

V usage is TRBV6-4 and J usage is TRBJ1-1; 9 bases align to TRBD1. The CDR3 covers 13 residues. The ends lost 2 bases at V and 8 bases at J; junction bases unmatched: 3. CDR1 is MRHNA, CDR2 SNTAGT, per germline. This CDR3 is CASSDTGQGEAFF. The CDR3 region has the DNA TGTGCCAGCAGTGACACGGGACAGGGAGAAGCTTTCTTT.

The V gene is TRBV30, the J gene TRBJ1-2, with TRBD1 matching over 8 bases. The ends lost 0 bases at V and 4 bases at J; junction bases unmatched: 7. CDR3 length: 15 residues. Germline CDR1 reads GTSNPN; CDR2 reads SVGIG (reference sequence). The CDR3 protein is CAWSVLGRGPYGYTF. As DNA, the CDR3 is TGTGCCTGGAGTGTACTGGGCAGGGGGCCCTATGGCTACACCTTC.

This clone was seen once. The rearrangement joins TRBV7-8 to TRBJ1-2; the match to TRBD1 covers 7 bases. After removal of 2 bases from V and 7 bases from J, the junction contained 7 bases not matched to a gene. The germline CDR1 and CDR2 sequences are SGHVS and FQNEAQ. The CDR3 runs to 14 residues. CDR3 sequence: CASSLIEGAGGYTF. In nucleotides, the CDR3 is TGTGCCAGCAGCTTAATTGAGGGGGCAGGTGGCTACACCTTC.

This clone was observed a handful of times. This chain connects TRBV29-1 to TRBJ1-1; 7 positions match TRBD1. The CDR3 sequence is 13 residues long. In germline, CDR1 is SQVTM, CDR2 ANQGSEA. After removal of 3 bases from V and 1 base from J, the junction contained 2 bases not matched to a gene. This chain's CDR3 is CSVDQGGNTEAFF. As DNA, the CDR3 is TGCAGCGTTGATCAGGGGGGGAACACTGAAGCTTTCTTT.

This chain uses TRBV7-9 with TRBJ2-7, with a possible D match to TRBD1 (5 bases). Trimming stripped 5 bases from V and 2 bases from J, with 13 bases between. The germline gives CDR1 SEHNR, CDR2 FQNEAQ (reference sequence). CDR3 size: 14 residues. For the CDR3, the DNA is TGTGCCAGCAGCCCGGCGGCAGGGCCCTACGAGCAGTACTTC. Translated: CASSPAAGPYEQYF. Based on the CDR3 plus reference TRBV7-9 and TRBJ2-7, the full variable domain is DTGVSQNPRHKITKRGQNVTFRCDPISEHNRLYWYRQTLGQGPEFLTYFQNEAQLEKSRLLSDRFSAERPKGSFSTLEIQRTEQGDSAMYLCASSPAAGPYEQYFGPGTRLTVT.

The gene calls are TRBV27 and TRBJ2-5; 12 nucleotides line up with TRBD2. The CDR3 has 17 amino acids. Germline CDR1 reads MNHEY; CDR2 reads SMNVEV (reference sequence). The V segment lost 5 bases and the J segment 3 bases; nucleotides outside the gene matches: 10. The CDR3 DNA is TGTGCCAGCAGTGCCTTAAGACTAGCGGGGGCCAAAGAGACCCAGTACTTC. Protein sequence: CASSALRLAGAKETQYF.

The rearrangement joins TRBV19 to TRBJ1-2, with D uncertain. Germline loops: CDR1 LNHDA, CDR2 SQIVND (reference sequence). The CDR3 has 13 residues. V lost 3 bases and J 3 bases, leaving 8 bases between the germline ends. The CDR3, as DNA: TGTGCCAGTAGTATTCGAGGAGACTATGGCTACACCTTC. It codes for CASSIRGDYGYTF.

The V gene is TRBV5-6, the J gene TRBJ1-5; D uncertain. CDR3 size: 14 residues. V gave up 1 base and J gave up 7 bases, with 12 bases separating them. The germline gives CDR1 SGHDT, CDR2 YYEEEE. CDR3 region: CASSLRGSGQPQHF. The DNA for the CDR3 is TGTGCCAGCAGCTTGCGAGGGAGTGGGCAGCCCCAGCATTTT.

The V gene is TRBV4-3, the J gene TRBJ2-4; tentatively, D is TRBD2 (6 bases). Germline lookup yields CDR1 LGHNA and CDR2 YSLEER. The CDR3 covers 14 residues. Trimming stripped 0 bases from V and 15 bases from J, with 18 bases between. The CDR3 DNA follows: TGCGCCAGCAGCCAAGATTTAGGGGCGGGACGGCCGTACTTC. It is translated as CASSQDLGAGRPYF.

The chain employs TRBV10-3 and TRBJ2-5, with TRBD1 matching over 8 bases. CDR1 is ENHRY and CDR2 is SYGVKD in the germline V gene. This CDR3 has 13 amino acids. Germline trimming cut 10 bases from V and 3 bases from J; bases unmatched to any gene: 7. The CDR3 reads CATRGQGKETQYF. The CDR3 DNA follows: TGTGCCACCAGAGGACAGGGAAAAGAGACCCAGTACTTC.

The chain is built from TRBV5-1 and TRBJ2-5; D may be TRBD1 (6 bases). Per germline, CDR1 SGHRS and CDR2 YFSETQ. The CDR3 has 16 amino acids. V lost 4 bases, J lost 3 bases, and 19 bases lay in between. CDR3 bases: TGCGCCAGCAGCCCAAGCCGGGGCAGGGGAGAAGAGACCCAGTACTTC. The encoded protein is CASSPSRGRGEETQYF. Based on the CDR3 plus reference TRBV5-1 and TRBJ2-5, the full variable domain is KAGVTQTPRYLIKTRGQQVTLSCSPISGHRSVSWYQQTPGQGLQFLFEYFSETQRNKGNFPGRFSGRQFSNSRSEMNVSTLELGDSALYLCASSPSRGRGEETQYFGPGTRLLVL.

This clone was seen a handful of times. The CDR3 sequence: CASSFSRGNYNEQFF. The CDR3 nucleotides are TGTGCCAGCAGCTTTAGCAGGGGTAACTACAATGAGCAGTTCTTC. The chain recombines TRBV7-3 with TRBJ2-1; D might be TRBD1 (6 bases). The ends were cut back, 3 bases at V and 3 bases at J, with 12 bases in the middle. The CDR3 runs to 15 residues. Germline values: CDR1 SGHTA, CDR2 FQGTGA.

The chain joins TRBV6-5 to TRBJ2-7; possibly TRBD2 for D (6 bases). The CDR3 covers 14 residues. In germline, CDR1 is MNHEY, CDR2 SVGAGI. The ends were cut back, 5 bases at V and 2 bases at J, with 13 bases in the middle. CDR3 loop: CASSLEGRAYEQYF. The CDR3 DNA follows: TGTGCCAGCAGTCTGGAGGGTCGGGCCTACGAGCAGTACTTC.

The chain carries TRBV9 and TRBJ2-7; tentative D call: TRBD2 (6 bases). Germline CDR1 is SGDLS and CDR2 is YYNGEE. V was pared by 0 bases and J by 1 base, with 11 bases between. The CDR3 runs 15 residues. The CDR3 DNA is TGTGCCAGCAGCGTAGGTCCTAGCGCTTCCTACGAGCAGTACTTC. It specifies CASSVGPSASYEQYF.

The V call is TRBV7-3, the J call TRBJ2-5; TRBD2 matches 9 bases. The trim removed 5 bases at V and 5 bases at J, leaving 9 bases unmatched. Germline CDR1 reads SGHTA; CDR2 reads FQGTGA. CDR3 length: 15 residues. The DNA for the CDR3 is TGTGCCAGCAGCCGCGCGGGGGGGCTTTTGGAGACCCAGTACTTC. It is translated as CASSRAGGLLETQYF. The entire variable domain, with the rest obtained from reference TRBV7-3 and TRBJ2-5, is as follows: GAGVSQTPSNKVTEKGKYVELRCDPISGHTALYWYRQSLGQGPEFLIYFQGTGAADDSGLPNDRFFAVRPEGSVSTLKIQRTERGDSAVYLCASSRAGGLLETQYFGPGTRLLVL.